These 24 T cell receptor beta chains were all obtained from the same sample, sequenced in a study of shared clonotypes between healthy human individuals. Sequencing was performed with immunoSEQ multiplex PCR; in TCRdb, only in-frame clones are kept and a portion is missing. The sample yields a few million clones, approximately 92% seen once. Sequenced sample: naive CD4+ T cells sorted from blood. The subset denotes: CD45RA+ positively selected. These receptors were collected from a man younger than 35 in good health.

V gene TRBV30 combines with J gene TRBJ1-2, with D uncertain. The CDR3 spans 12 residues. The V end was cut by 2 bases, the J end by 8 bases, with 12 bases between. Germline V gene data show CDR1 as GTSNPN and CDR2 as SVGIG (reference sequence). CDR3 in amino acids: CAWSPRNRGYTF. The CDR3 DNA reads as TGTGCCTGGAGTCCCCGGAATCGAGGCTACACCTTC.

Remarks on this clone: Other DNA sequences within the sample encode an identical CDR3. The chain uses TRBV6-6 and TRBJ1-5; D gene ambiguous. This CDR3 comprises 13 residues. Germline lookup yields CDR1 MNHNY and CDR2 SVGAGI (reference sequence). Between the trimmed V and J ends, which lost 3 bases and 1 base, there was a span of 4 bases. Written as DNA, the CDR3 is TGTGCCAGCAGTTATGAAAGCAATCAGCCCCAGCATTTT. Its translation: CASSYESNQPQHF.

The V call is TRBV15, the J call TRBJ2-2; TRBD1 matches at 8 bases. Germline V gives CDR1 LNHNV, CDR2 YYDKDF (reference sequence). This CDR3 spans 15 amino acids. V lost 0 bases, J lost 7 bases, and 4 bases stayed unmatched. The CDR3 DNA sequence: TGTGCCACCAGCAGAGAACAGGGGGTGGGCGGGGAGCTGTTTTTT. Translated: CATSREQGVGGELFF.

The genes are TRBV27 and TRBJ2-7, with 7 bases matching TRBD2. CDR1 is MNHEY and CDR2 is SMNVEV in the germline V gene (reference sequence). The CDR3 covers 13 residues. The junction had 9 bases not matched to a gene; V was cut back by 4 bases and J by 9 bases. The CDR3: CASSSPIERGQYF. In DNA form, the CDR3 reads TGTGCCAGCAGTTCCCCCATCGAGCGGGGGCAGTACTTC.

The genes are TRBV2 and TRBJ2-2; D not resolved. CDR1 SNHLY and CDR2 FYNNEI come from the germline V gene. The CDR3 consists of 14 residues. V was clipped by 6 bases and J by 3 bases, with 11 bases between them. CDR3 sequence: CASRIEMDTGELFF. The CDR3, as DNA: TGTGCCAGCAGAATAGAAATGGACACCGGGGAGCTGTTTTTT.

V gene TRBV6-5 combines with J gene TRBJ1-2; the D gene is possibly TRBD1 (6 bases). The V end was cut by 2 bases, the J end by 4 bases, with 17 bases between. The germline V gene has CDR1 MNHEY and CDR2 SVGAGI. The CDR3 has 16 amino acids. CDR3 protein: CASSYNPPQGTYGYTF. For the CDR3, the DNA is TGTGCCAGCAGTTACAACCCCCCACAGGGAACCTATGGCTACACCTTC.

The chain combines TRBV11-2 with TRBJ2-1; unclear D gene. Looked up from germline, CDR1 is SGHAT and CDR2 is FQNNGV. The CDR3 runs to 12 residues. Between the trimmed V and J ends, which lost 5 bases and 6 bases, there was a span of 8 bases. CDR3 nucleotide sequence: TGTGCCAGCAGCGAAGGGTCCAATGAGCAGTTCTTC. The encoded protein is CASSEGSNEQFF.

The chain carries TRBV2 and TRBJ1-2, with 11 bases lining up with TRBD1. The CDR3 runs to 15 residues. J was trimmed by 4 bases and V by 5 bases; bases with no gene match: 6. The germline gives CDR1 SNHLY, CDR2 FYNNEI. The CDR3 DNA follows: TGTGCCAGCAGTACCCGGGACAGGGGGAGCTATGGCTACACCTTC. Translating it yields CASSTRDRGSYGYTF. The full variable domain, with the rest looked up from reference TRBV2 and TRBJ1-2, is EPEVTQTPSHQVTQMGQEVILRCVPISNHLYFYWYRQILGQKVEFLVSFYNNEISEKSEIFDDQFSVERPDGSNFTLKIRSTKLEDSAMYFCASSTRDRGSYGYTFGSGTRLTVV.

As concerns this clone: Other DNA sequences within the sample encode an identical CDR3. The genes are TRBV10-3 and TRBJ1-2, with D possibly matching TRBD1 (5 bases). This CDR3 has 14 amino acids. The ends were cut back, 2 bases at V and 8 bases at J, with 15 bases in the middle. From germline, CDR1 is ENHRY and CDR2 SYGVKD. The CDR3 here is CAISEVGVRLGYTF. The DNA for the CDR3 is TGTGCCATCAGTGAGGTGGGGGTACGATTGGGCTACACCTTC.

The chain joins TRBV29-1 to TRBJ2-2; D gene ambiguous. The CDR3 spans 12 residues. The ends were cut back, 2 bases at V and 6 bases at J, with 7 bases in the middle. In germline, CDR1 is SQVTM, CDR2 ANQGSEA. As DNA, the CDR3 is TGCAGCGTTGAAAGGGCGGCCGGGGAGCTGTTTTTT. It encodes CSVERAAGELFF.

This sequence joins TRBV7-9 and TRBJ1-2; no definite D call. The CDR3 is made up of 12 amino acids. The V end was cut by 0 bases, the J end by 11 bases, with 10 bases between. In germline, CDR1 is SEHNR, CDR2 FQNEAQ (reference sequence). The CDR3 region is CASSLAFPLYTF. The DNA for the CDR3 is TGTGCCAGCAGCTTAGCGTTCCCTCTTTACACCTTC.

The genes are TRBV7-3 and TRBJ2-5; no clear D. The CDR3 has 14 residues. Germline V gene data show CDR1 as SGHTA and CDR2 as FQGTGA. The V end lost 5 bases, the J end lost 4 bases, and 14 bases lay between the germline ends. The CDR3 bases are TGTGCCAGCAGCACGCATAGTCCGTCAGAGACCCAGTACTTC. Translating it yields CASSTHSPSETQYF.

This chain links TRBV5-5 with TRBJ1-2; no definite D call. With 3 bases removed from V and 4 bases from J, the gap between germline ends came to 16 bases. The CDR3 extends over 15 amino acids. CDR1 and CDR2 (germline): SGHKS, YYEKEE (reference sequence). The CDR3, as DNA: TGTGCCAGCAGCTCGGCCGTCCAGTCCGCCTATGGCTACACCTTC. Its protein product is CASSSAVQSAYGYTF.

The V gene is TRBV28, the J gene TRBJ1-1, with D possibly being TRBD1 (5 bases). The CDR3 length is 17 residues. Germline loops: CDR1 MDHEN, CDR2 SYDVKM. V was pared by 1 base and J by 2 bases, with 17 bases between. The CDR3 sequence is CASSLSADRGRNTEAFF. The CDR3, as DNA: TGTGCCAGCAGTTTATCCGCGGATCGGGGGAGAAACACTGAAGCTTTCTTT. The full variable domain, completed using reference TRBV28 and TRBJ1-1, is DVKVTQSSRYLVKRTGEKVFLECVQDMDHENMFWYRQDPGLGLRLIYFSYDVKMKEKGDIPEGYSVSREKKERFSLILESASTNQTSMYLCASSLSADRGRNTEAFFGQGTRLTVV.

The CDR3, as DNA: TGTGCCAGCAGCAAAAAGAGGGGGCTTTGGTACGAGCAGTACTTC. As protein: CASSKKRGLWYEQYF. V gene TRBV21-1 combines with J gene TRBJ2-7; no DNA check was done on the table's D call, TRBD1. TRBV21-1 is described as a pseudogene. The CDR3 runs to 15 residues.

The chain joins TRBV5-4 to TRBJ1-2, with 10 bases lining up with TRBD1. The germline CDR1 and CDR2 sequences are SGHNT and YYREEE (reference sequence). The J segment lost 5 bases and the V segment lost 4 bases, leaving 5 bases of the junction unmatched. The CDR3 is 14 residues long. The CDR3 reads CASSTDRGLYGYTF. CDR3 DNA: TGTGCCAGCAGCACCGACAGGGGGCTTTATGGCTACACCTTC.

This clone came up once. The V and J genes are TRBV30 and TRBJ2-6; a possible D gene is TRBD1 (5 bases). The CDR3 sequence is 15 residues long. In germline, CDR1 is GTSNPN, CDR2 SVGIG (reference sequence). The V end was cut by 2 bases, the J end by 5 bases, with 13 bases between. The CDR3 reads CAWSTLRTRANVLTF. The CDR3 DNA reads as TGTGCCTGGAGTACCCTAAGGACAAGGGCCAACGTCCTGACTTTC. Full variable domain (remainder filled in from reference TRBV30 and TRBJ2-6): SQTIHQWPATLVQPVGSPLSLECTVEGTSNPNLYWYRQAAGRGLQLLFYSVGIGQISSEVPQNLSASRPQDRQFILSSKKLLLSDSGFYLCAWSTLRTRANVLTFGAGSRLTVL.

The rearrangement uses TRBV6-5 and TRBJ2-3, with 8 bases matching TRBD1. CDR3 length equals 16 residues. J was trimmed by 2 bases and V by 2 bases; bases with no gene match: 6. CDR1 and CDR2 from the germline V gene are MNHEY and SVGAGI. This CDR3 is CASSYGQGAYTDTQYF. The CDR3 DNA reads TGTGCCAGCAGTTACGGGCAGGGGGCTTACACAGATACGCAGTATTTT.

The gene calls are TRBV5-5 and TRBJ2-5; TRBD2 agrees at 10 bases. The CDR3 is made up of 16 amino acids. V gave up 0 bases and J gave up 1 base; unmatched junction bases: 3. Germline values: CDR1 SGHKS, CDR2 YYEKEE (reference sequence). CDR3 DNA sequence: TGTGCCAGCAGCTTGGTTCTAGCGGGGGTCCAAGAGACCCAGTACTTC. As protein: CASSLVLAGVQETQYF.

V gene TRBV5-4 combines with J gene TRBJ2-1; the match to TRBD1 covers 7 bases. Germline loops: CDR1 SGHNT, CDR2 YYREEE (reference sequence). V lost 0 bases and J lost 6; bases outside the gene matches: 12. There are 17 residues in the CDR3. CDR3 sequence (DNA): TGTGCCAGCAGCTTGGCCCCCGGGACAGCTGGGACCAATGAGCAGTTCTTC. As protein: CASSLAPGTAGTNEQFF.

The chain has TRBV5-6 and TRBJ1-2; 9 bases map to TRBD1. This CDR3 has 14 amino acids. The junction had 3 bases not matched to a gene; V was cut back by 3 bases and J by 3 bases. Germline CDR1 is SGHDT and CDR2 is YYEEEE. The CDR3, as DNA: TGTGCCAGCAGCTCCCGGACAGGGGACTATGGCTACACCTTC. Encoded protein: CASSSRTGDYGYTF.

This clone was recorded once. The V gene is TRBV7-2, the J gene TRBJ2-6, with 10 bases identical to TRBD2. The CDR3 loop spans 18 amino acids. J lost 3 bases, V lost 5 bases, and 10 bases had no gene match. The V gene's germline CDR1 is SGHTA and CDR2 FQGNSA. The CDR3 is CASSPLASGSHGANVLTF. CDR3 nucleotides: TGTGCCAGCAGCCCATTGGCTAGCGGGAGCCATGGGGCCAACGTCCTGACTTTC.

The V and J genes are TRBV10-3 and TRBJ2-3; 8 positions match TRBD2. This CDR3 comprises 15 residues. Germline-derived CDR1 and CDR2 are ENHRY and SYGVKD. Trimming cost V 3 bases and J 4 bases; bases outside gene matches: 6. CDR3 amino acids: CAISDRAGGSDTQYF. The CDR3 DNA follows: TGTGCCATCAGTGACAGGGCGGGAGGTTCAGATACGCAGTATTTT.

The rearrangement links TRBV11-2 to TRBJ2-7; TRBD1 might be the D (5 bases). This CDR3 has 13 residues. Trimming took 5 bases from V and 4 from J, leaving 12 bases between them. CDR1 is SGHAT, CDR2 FQNNGV, per germline. CDR3 DNA: TGTGCCAGCAGCCCGCGGACAAATTACGAGCAGTACTTC. This translates into CASSPRTNYEQYF. The full variable domain, completed using reference TRBV11-2 and TRBJ2-7, is EAGVAQSPRYKIIEKRQSVAFWCNPISGHATLYWYQQILGQGPKLLIQFQNNGVVDDSQLPKDRFSAERLKGVDSTLKIQPAKLEDSAVYLCASSPRTNYEQYFGPGTRLTVT.